The present T cell receptor beta chain was sequenced within a study of cytomegalovirus exposure and HLA in healthy donors. PCR amplification relied on 60 Vbeta primers (plus 13 Jbeta primers). Repertoires were generated with immunoSEQ multiplex PCR, while TCRdb's copy carries only in-frame clones and drops some. Of about 180,000 clones listed, 70% to 80% are singletons. This CDR3 is 15 amino acids long. The V and J ends lost 0 bases and 0 bases respectively, with 9 bases between them. Germline-derived CDR1 and CDR2 are SQVTM and ANQGSEA. This clone was seen once. This receptor was obtained from a man between 18 and 35 years old in good health and CMV-seronegative. The V gene is TRBV29-1, the J gene TRBJ2-1; D is uncertain. The sequenced sample was PBMCs. CDR3 bases: TGCAGCGTTGAAGATTTAACGGTCTCCTACAATGAGCAGTTCTTC. Its translation is CSVEDLTVSYNEQFF.